Detailed here is one TCR beta chain. Its antigen is unknown. The sample is drawn from a study of STAT5B mutations in CD4+ large granular lymphocyte leukemia. Overall study findings and caveats: Without putative leukemic clones, patient CD4-sorted repertoires remained more clonal than healthy CD4+ repertoires. Top patient clones used TRBV06 genes more often: 8/27 versus 2/35 in controls. Without HLA matching, higher CD4+ than CD8+ T-LGLL clonality could reflect small sample size. Approximately 25% of private leukemic clonotypes occurred rarely in other patients' non-leukemic repertoires.

Data came from immunoSEQ multiplex PCR; TCRdb stores just in-frame clones and leaves some out. The table has 30,000 to 35,000 clones, 69% seen once; the top ten hold around 2.5%. Germline V gives CDR1 GTSNPN, CDR2 SVGIG (reference sequence). V was shortened by 0 bases and J by 6 bases, with 9 bases between the two germline ends. CDR3 size: 12 residues. V usage is TRBV30 and J usage is TRBJ2-7; no definite D call. Sequencing input: CD4+ T cells from blood buffy coats. The receptor comes from a human donor in good health. This chain's CDR3 is CAWSVRTGEQYF. The CDR3 nucleotides are TGTGCCTGGAGTGTAAGGACGGGCGAGCAGTACTTC.